A selection of T cell receptor beta chains follows, all from one sample in a study of blood T cells in healthy people across ages. TCRdb re-called the 5' RACE reads through MiXCR, storing one row per CDR3 protein. The sample consists of hundreds of thousands of distinct CDR3 sequences, 49% of them appearing once. The sample comprised blood. These receptors came from a woman in her sixties or seventies in good health. Both conserved end residues are part of each CDR3. The D gene is left open where the match is weak. Some rows mark clone size as missing; the rest say once, few, many or name a class of expanded clone.

>TRBV9|TRBJ2-7|.|.
CASSATGSSYNEQYF
TGTGCCAGCAGCGCCACAGGGAGCTCCTACAATGAGCAGTACTTC
>TRBV30|TRBJ2-7|.|.
CAWSYGKPYEQYF
TGTGCCTGGAGTTACGGGAAACCCTACGAGCAGTACTTC
>TRBV5-1|TRBJ1-1|.|few
CASSLEMNTEAFF
TGCGCCAGCAGCCTTGAAATGAACACTGAAGCTTTCTTT
>TRBV5-1|TRBJ2-7|.|.
CTGSAWNNPPYEQYF
TGCACCGGCAGCGCATGGAACAATCCCCCCTACGAGCAGTACTTC
>TRBV6-5|TRBJ1-1|.|.
CASRRTGYTEAFF
TGTGCCAGCAGGCGAACAGGGTACACTGAAGCTTTCTTT
>TRBV20-1|TRBJ2-1|.|.
CSARDPGRRYNEQFF
TGCAGTGCTAGAGATCCGGGGAGGAGATACAATGAGCAGTTCTTC
>TRBV20-1|TRBJ1-2|TRBD1|once
CSARDPGTGPYGYTF
TGCAGTGCTAGAGATCCCGGGACAGGCCCTTATGGCTACACCTTC
>TRBV7-2|TRBJ1-5|TRBD1|few
CASSSDRFQPQHF
TGTGCCAGCAGCTCGGACAGGTTTCAGCCCCAGCATTTT
>TRBV7-2|TRBJ2-7|TRBD1|few
CASSFHRGDYEQYF
TGTGCCAGCAGCTTTCACAGGGGAGACTACGAGCAGTACTTC
>TRBV5-1|TRBJ2-3|.|few
CASSVGLPGDTQYF
TGCGCCAGCAGCGTGGGGCTCCCAGGGGATACGCAGTATTTT
>TRBV9|TRBJ2-7|.|.
CASSQRSGYGEQYF
TGTGCCAGCAGCCAAAGAAGTGGCTACGGCGAGCAGTACTTC
>TRBV7-2|TRBJ2-3|TRBD1|few
CASSPGQGLTDTQYF
TGTGCCAGCAGCCCGGGACAGGGTCTGACAGATACGCAGTATTTT
>TRBV18|TRBJ1-2|.|.
CASSPPFVSRGYTF
TGTGCCAGCTCACCACCGTTCGTATCGAGGGGTTACACCTTC
>TRBV20-1|TRBJ1-2|.|.
CSASQIDYGYTF
TGCAGTGCTAGTCAGATTGACTATGGCTACACCTTC
>TRBV28|TRBJ2-1|TRBD2|.
CASSPFRSSGHNEQFF
TGTGCCAGCAGTCCATTCCGATCTAGCGGACACAATGAGCAGTTCTTC
>TRBV2|TRBJ2-6|.|.
CASSSRWSSSSGANVLTF
TGTGCCAGCAGTTCAAGGTGGTCGTCTAGCTCTGGGGCCAACGTCCTGACTTTC
>TRBV7-9|TRBJ1-1|.|.
CASSYFTGGAEAFF
TGTGCCAGCAGCTATTTCACCGGAGGGGCTGAAGCTTTCTTT
>TRBV7-2|TRBJ2-7|TRBD1|.
CASSRDSLYEQYF
TGTGCCAGCAGCAGGGACAGTCTATACGAGCAGTACTTC
>TRBV11-2|TRBJ2-5|.|few
CASSKAFQETQYF
TGTGCCAGCAGTAAGGCCTTTCAAGAGACCCAGTACTTC
>TRBV20-1|TRBJ1-2|.|.
CSATYKKGWDYGYTF
TGCAGTGCTACCTATAAGAAGGGCTGGGACTATGGCTACACCTTC
>TRBV10-3|TRBJ1-2|.|.
CAIRTGGGYGYTF
TGTGCCATCAGGACAGGTGGAGGTTATGGCTACACCTTC
>TRBV5-1|TRBJ2-3|.|.
CASSLITSSTDTQYF
TGCGCCAGCAGCTTAATCACTAGCTCTACAGATACGCAGTATTTT
>TRBV4-3|TRBJ2-1|TRBD1|.
CASSQDPIGTESYNEQFF
TGCGCCAGCAGCCAAGACCCCATAGGGACAGAGTCCTACAATGAGCAGTTCTTC
>TRBV27|TRBJ1-2|.|.
CASSLDQGSVGYTF
TGTGCCAGCAGTTTAGACCAGGGCTCCGTCGGCTACACCTTC
>TRBV10-3|TRBJ1-1|TRBD1|once
CAVSAQVRGEAFF
TGTGCCGTCAGTGCCCAAGTCAGGGGGGAAGCTTTCTTT
>TRBV7-9|TRBJ2-7|.|.
CASSSINNEQYF
TGTGCCAGCAGCTCCATAAACAACGAGCAGTACTTC
>TRBV7-3|TRBJ2-6|.|.
CASTLSGTGANVLTF
TGTGCCAGCACCTTATCAGGGACCGGGGCCAACGTCCTGACTTTC
>TRBV28|TRBJ2-1|.|few
CASSPTSPHEQFF
TGTGCCAGCAGTCCCACGTCGCCGCATGAGCAGTTCTTC
>TRBV29-1|TRBJ2-2|.|.
CSVVPSENTGELFF
TGCAGCGTTGTGCCCAGCGAAAACACCGGGGAGCTGTTTTTT
>TRBV7-2|TRBJ1-1|.|few
CASSELGVRNTEAFF
TGTGCCAGCAGCGAGTTGGGGGTTAGGAACACTGAAGCTTTCTTT
>TRBV6-5|TRBJ2-5|.|.
CASNSGRGGETQYF
TGTGCCAGCAACTCCGGAAGGGGAGGAGAGACCCAGTACTTC
>TRBV2|TRBJ1-1|.|.
CASSEGILTEAFF
TGTGCCAGCAGTGAGGGGATCCTTACTGAAGCTTTCTTT
>TRBV7-3|TRBJ1-1|.|.
CASSLRPMNTEAFF
TGTGCCAGCAGCCTCAGGCCTATGAACACTGAAGCTTTCTTT
>TRBV5-1|TRBJ2-7|.|few
CASTGDRTYEQYF
TGCGCCAGCACCGGGGACCGTACCTACGAGCAGTACTTC
>TRBV12-3/TRBV12-4|TRBJ2-7|.|once
CASRPSQSPYEQYF
TGTGCCAGCAGACCCTCACAGAGCCCCTACGAGCAGTACTTC
>TRBV10-3|TRBJ2-3|TRBD1|few
CAISGPGGDGDTQYF
TGTGCCATCAGTGGACCAGGGGGTGATGGAGATACGCAGTATTTT
>TRBV28|TRBJ1-4|TRBD1|.
CASRRPGQDAEKLFF
TGTGCCAGCAGGCGCCCGGGACAGGATGCTGAAAAACTGTTTTTT
>TRBV12-3/TRBV12-4|TRBJ2-1|.|.
CASRSGHEQFF
TGTGCCAGCAGGTCAGGGCATGAGCAGTTCTTC
>TRBV7-8|TRBJ2-7|TRBD1|.
CASSLRTQGSSYEQYF
TGTGCCAGCAGCTTAAGGACACAGGGGTCCTCCTACGAGCAGTACTTC
>TRBV5-1|TRBJ2-7|.|.
CASKDEGSSYEQYF
TGCGCCAGCAAGGACGAGGGGAGTTCCTACGAGCAGTACTTC
>TRBV11-2|TRBJ2-7|.|.
CASSLGVRSQYF
TGTGCCAGCAGCTTAGGGGTACGCTCGCAGTACTTC
>TRBV28|TRBJ2-5|.|few
CASSSPRVGTETQYF
TGTGCCAGCAGCTCCCCCCGGGTAGGAACAGAGACCCAGTACTTC
>TRBV20-1|TRBJ2-5|TRBD2|.
CSARGPSGRQETQYF
TGCAGTGCTAGAGGTCCTAGCGGGAGACAAGAGACCCAGTACTTC
>TRBV25-1|TRBJ1-5|.|many
CASSENRDGQPQHF
TGTGCCAGCAGTGAAAACAGGGATGGTCAGCCCCAGCATTTT
>TRBV9|TRBJ2-1|.|few
CASSAASTYNEQFF
TGTGCCAGCAGCGCGGCTTCTACCTACAATGAGCAGTTCTTC
>TRBV7-2|TRBJ2-1|TRBD2|.
CASSLAGGQSGEQFF
TGTGCCAGCAGCTTAGCGGGAGGGCAGTCAGGTGAGCAGTTCTTC
>TRBV11-1|TRBJ2-3|.|.
CASSWGRQAADTQYF
TGTGCCAGCAGCTGGGGCCGTCAAGCCGCAGATACGCAGTATTTT